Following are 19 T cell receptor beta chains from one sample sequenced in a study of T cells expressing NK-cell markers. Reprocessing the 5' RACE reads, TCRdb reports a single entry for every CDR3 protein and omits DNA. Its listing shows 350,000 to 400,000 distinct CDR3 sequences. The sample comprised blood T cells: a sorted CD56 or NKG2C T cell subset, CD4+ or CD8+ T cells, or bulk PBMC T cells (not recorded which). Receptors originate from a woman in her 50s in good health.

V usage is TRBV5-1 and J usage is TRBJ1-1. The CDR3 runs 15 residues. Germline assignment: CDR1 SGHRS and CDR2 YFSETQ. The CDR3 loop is CASSLAPAGSTEAFF.

The CDR3: CASSAGVEDTQYF. This sequence joins TRBV5-1 and TRBJ2-3; the D call from TCRdb, TRBD2, cannot be confirmed without DNA. This CDR3 comprises 13 residues. Germline CDR1 and CDR2: SGHRS and YFSETQ.

The CDR3 loop reads CASSLVQGVETQYF. This chain links TRBV5-1 with TRBJ2-5; the TCRdb D gene call, TRBD1, has no DNA to confirm it. CDR3 length: 14 residues. Germline-derived CDR1 and CDR2 are SGHRS and YFSETQ.

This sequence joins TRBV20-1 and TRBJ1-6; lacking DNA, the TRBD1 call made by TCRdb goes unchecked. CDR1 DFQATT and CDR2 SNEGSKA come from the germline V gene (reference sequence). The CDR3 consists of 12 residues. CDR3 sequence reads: CSAGQGGSPLHF.

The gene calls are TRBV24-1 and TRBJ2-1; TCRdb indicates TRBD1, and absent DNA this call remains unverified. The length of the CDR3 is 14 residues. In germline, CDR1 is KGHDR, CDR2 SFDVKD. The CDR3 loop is CATSGRGAGNEQFF.

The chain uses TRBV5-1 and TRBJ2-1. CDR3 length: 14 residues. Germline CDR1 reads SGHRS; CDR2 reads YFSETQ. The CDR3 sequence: CASSPGRQYNEQFF.

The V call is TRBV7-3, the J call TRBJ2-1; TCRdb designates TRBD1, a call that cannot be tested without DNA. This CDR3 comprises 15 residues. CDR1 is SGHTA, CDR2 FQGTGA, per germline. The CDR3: CASSLTREPSWEQFF.

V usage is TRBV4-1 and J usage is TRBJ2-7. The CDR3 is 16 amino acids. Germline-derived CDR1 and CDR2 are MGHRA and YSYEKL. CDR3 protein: CASSQDSGVSSYEQYF.

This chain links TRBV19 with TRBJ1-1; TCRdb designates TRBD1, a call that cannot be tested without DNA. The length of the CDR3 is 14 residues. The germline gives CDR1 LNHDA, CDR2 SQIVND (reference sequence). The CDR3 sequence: CASSIVTGQTEAFF.

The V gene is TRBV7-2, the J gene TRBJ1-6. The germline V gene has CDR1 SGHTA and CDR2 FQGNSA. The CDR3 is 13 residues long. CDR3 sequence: CASSRDRNSPLHF. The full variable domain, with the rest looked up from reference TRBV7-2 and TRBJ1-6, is GAGVSQSPSNKVTEKGKDVELRCDPISGHTALYWYRQSLGQGLEFLIYFQGNSAPDKSGLPSDRFSAERTGGSVSTLTIQRTQQEDSAVYLCASSRDRNSPLHFGNGTRLTVT.

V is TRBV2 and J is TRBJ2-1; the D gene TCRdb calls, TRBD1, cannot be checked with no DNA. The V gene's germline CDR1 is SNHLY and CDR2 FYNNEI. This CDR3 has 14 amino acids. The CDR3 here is CASSDGTVNNEQFF.

CDR3 region: CASSQAGEADTQYF. This chain uses TRBV12-3 or TRBV12-4 with TRBJ2-3; no DNA is available, so the TRBD2 call from TCRdb remains unchecked. The CDR3 sequence is 14 residues long.

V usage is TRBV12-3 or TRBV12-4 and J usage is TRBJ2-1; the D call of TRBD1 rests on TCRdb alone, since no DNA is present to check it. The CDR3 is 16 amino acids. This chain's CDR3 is CASSFRWGRNYNEQFF.

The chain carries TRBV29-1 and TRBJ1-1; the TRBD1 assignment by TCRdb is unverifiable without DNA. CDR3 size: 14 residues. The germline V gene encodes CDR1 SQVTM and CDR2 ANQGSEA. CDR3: CSVEEGAGGTEAFF.

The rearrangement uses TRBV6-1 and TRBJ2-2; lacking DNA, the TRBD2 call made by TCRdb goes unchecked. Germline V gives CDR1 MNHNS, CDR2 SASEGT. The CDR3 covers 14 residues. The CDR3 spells CASTPRDFTGELFF.

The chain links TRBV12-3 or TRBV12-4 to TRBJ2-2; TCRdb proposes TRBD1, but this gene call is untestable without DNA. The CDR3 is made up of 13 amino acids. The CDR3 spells CASSRDTSGELFF.

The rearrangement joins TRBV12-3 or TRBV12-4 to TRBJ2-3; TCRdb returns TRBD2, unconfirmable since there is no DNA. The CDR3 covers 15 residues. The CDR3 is CASSLGREGPDTQYF.

The CDR3 protein is CASSLIRGTQYF. The gene calls are TRBV11-3 and TRBJ2-3. CDR1 is SGHNT, CDR2 YENEEA, per germline. CDR3 length equals 12 residues.

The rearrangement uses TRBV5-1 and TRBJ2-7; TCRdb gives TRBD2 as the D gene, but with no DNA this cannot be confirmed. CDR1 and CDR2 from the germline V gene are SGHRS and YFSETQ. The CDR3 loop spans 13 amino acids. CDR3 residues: CASSRGAVYEQYF.